This is a list of T cell receptor beta chains from one sample in a study of beta chain features in type 1 diabetes. Using immunoSEQ multiplex PCR, the repertoire was profiled, and TCRdb retains in-frame clones only, with some absent. The data hold about 220,000 clones, with 9.5% to 13% observed a single time. The sequenced sample was central memory CD4+ T cells from blood. The receptors here all came from a man between 18 and 29 years old in good health. Both conserved end residues are part of each CDR3. Fields, in order: CDR3 DNA, CDR3 protein, D gene, J gene, V gene, clone size. The D gene is left open where the match is weak. Only some rows state a clone size, as once, few, many or a class for expanded clones.

DNA: TGTGCTAGCAGCTCCACTAGCGTGGCAGAGACCCAGTACTTC
CDR3: CASSSTSVAETQYF
D: TRBD2
J: TRBJ2-5
V: TRBV7-7
size: -

DNA: TGTGCCAGTAGTATGATCGCTTGGGGTAGGGGCACAGATACGCAGTATTTT
CDR3: CASSMIAWGRGTDTQYF
D: -
J: TRBJ2-3
V: TRBV19
size: few

DNA: TGTGCCAGCAGCCCCCACACGGGACAGGCCTACAATGAGCAGTTCTTC
CDR3: CASSPHTGQAYNEQFF
D: TRBD1
J: TRBJ2-1
V: TRBV4-2
size: -

DNA: TGTGCCAGCAGCTTATATGACAGGGAAGAGACCCAGTACTTC
CDR3: CASSLYDREETQYF
D: TRBD1
J: TRBJ2-5
V: TRBV13
size: -

DNA: TGTGCCAGCAGCGCCACAGGTTACAATGAGCAGTTCTTC
CDR3: CASSATGYNEQFF
D: -
J: TRBJ2-1
V: TRBV5-4
size: many

DNA: TGTGCCAGCAGTGCTAGCGGGACACGGGGAGATACGCAGTATTTT
CDR3: CASSASGTRGDTQYF
D: TRBD2
J: TRBJ2-3
V: TRBV6-5
size: few

DNA: TGTGCCAGCAGTGTCGGGGACGGACCCTACTATTACAATGAGCAGTTCTTC
CDR3: CASSVGDGPYYYNEQFF
D: -
J: TRBJ2-1
V: TRBV25-1
size: few

DNA: TGTGCCAGCAGCTTATTCCAGGGGATGAACTATGGCTACACCTTC
CDR3: CASSLFQGMNYGYTF
D: -
J: TRBJ1-2
V: TRBV7-2
size: -

DNA: TGTGCCAGCAGCTTGGCCATCCTACAAGAGACCCAGTACTTC
CDR3: CASSLAILQETQYF
D: -
J: TRBJ2-5
V: TRBV5-6
size: few

DNA: TGTGCCAGCTCACCACAGTCCGCGGGAGAATTATATACGCAGTATTTT
CDR3: CASSPQSAGELYTQYF
D: TRBD2
J: TRBJ2-3
V: TRBV18
size: -

DNA: TGCAGCGTCGAGACTAGCGGGAGGGCCTGGGACAATGAGCAGTTCTTC
CDR3: CSVETSGRAWDNEQFF
D: TRBD2
J: TRBJ2-1
V: TRBV29-1
size: -

DNA: TGTGCCAGCAGCTTATGGGTGGAGGGAGGGACCCAGTACTTC
CDR3: CASSLWVEGGTQYF
D: -
J: TRBJ2-5
V: TRBV7-2
size: once

DNA: TGTGCCAGCAAAAGACAGGCTAGCGCCTACAATGAGCAGTTCTTC
CDR3: CASKRQASAYNEQFF
D: -
J: TRBJ2-1
V: TRBV28
size: many

DNA: TGTGCCAGCAGGCAAGACAGCAACACTGAAGCTTTCTTT
CDR3: CASRQDSNTEAFF
D: -
J: TRBJ1-1
V: TRBV6-5
size: -

DNA: TGTGCCAGCAGCTTATGGCGGGAGTCTAGCACAGATACGCAGTATTTT
CDR3: CASSLWRESSTDTQYF
D: TRBD2
J: TRBJ2-3
V: TRBV13
size: few

DNA: TGTGCCAGCAGTGAGCGGAGATCCAGCGGGAGCGACGATGAGCAGTTCTTC
CDR3: CASSERRSSGSDDEQFF
D: TRBD2
J: TRBJ2-1
V: TRBV28
size: many

DNA: TGCAGCGTTGCGATCGCGGGAGTCACAGATACGCAGTATTTT
CDR3: CSVAIAGVTDTQYF
D: TRBD2
J: TRBJ2-3
V: TRBV29-1
size: -

DNA: TGCAGCGTTGGGGGACCGCCGGGAGAGACCCAGTACTTC
CDR3: CSVGGPPGETQYF
D: -
J: TRBJ2-5
V: TRBV29-1
size: few

DNA: TGTGCCAGCAGCCAGGGAGTCTCCTACGAGCAGTACTTC
CDR3: CASSQGVSYEQYF
D: -
J: TRBJ2-7
V: TRBV6-1
size: -

DNA: TGTGCCAGCAGTTCCCCCTCTAGCGGGGTTGGCAATGAGCAGTTCTTC
CDR3: CASSSPSSGVGNEQFF
D: TRBD2
J: TRBJ2-1
V: TRBV28
size: -

DNA: TGTGCCAGCAGCTCCCGGGGATTCAGTGGTGAGCAGTTCTTC
CDR3: CASSSRGFSGEQFF
D: -
J: TRBJ2-1
V: TRBV11-2
size: many

DNA: TGTGCCAGCAGTCCTACGACTAGCGGGACCGGGGAGCTGTTTTTT
CDR3: CASSPTTSGTGELFF
D: TRBD2
J: TRBJ2-2
V: TRBV27
size: -

DNA: TGTGCCAGCAGCCGTAGCGGGAGATCCTACAATGAGCAGTTCTTC
CDR3: CASSRSGRSYNEQFF
D: TRBD2
J: TRBJ2-1
V: TRBV7-2
size: few

DNA: TGTGCCAGCAGTTACAAACAGGGGGCGAACGAGCAGTACTTC
CDR3: CASSYKQGANEQYF
D: TRBD1
J: TRBJ2-7
V: TRBV6-6
size: -

DNA: TGTGCCAGCAGCCTGGAACGGTTAGGAGGGTACGAGCAGTACTTC
CDR3: CASSLERLGGYEQYF
D: -
J: TRBJ2-7
V: TRBV7-9
size: -

DNA: TGTGCCAGCAGTGAAAGTTGGAGGACGGGGCGCAATCAGCCCCAGCATTTT
CDR3: CASSESWRTGRNQPQHF
D: -
J: TRBJ1-5
V: TRBV25-1
size: few

DNA: TGTGCCAGCTACTATATGGGATCCTACACCTTC
CDR3: CASYYMGSYTF
D: -
J: TRBJ1-2
V: TRBV27
size: few

DNA: TGTGCCAGCAGCTTAGGCGTAACTAGCGGGATCTACAATGAGCAGTTCTTC
CDR3: CASSLGVTSGIYNEQFF
D: TRBD2
J: TRBJ2-1
V: TRBV7-3
size: -

DNA: TGTGCCAGCGCCGGGGGCGGGGGCTACGAGCAGTACTTC
CDR3: CASAGGGGYEQYF
D: -
J: TRBJ2-7
V: TRBV7-2
size: few

DNA: TGTGCCATCCAGACGGCCCGAATACCAGTCGAGCAGTACTTC
CDR3: CAIQTARIPVEQYF
D: -
J: TRBJ2-7
V: TRBV6-1
size: -

DNA: TGTGCCAGCAGCCGATACCCTGATGACTACGAGCAGTACTTC
CDR3: CASSRYPDDYEQYF
D: -
J: TRBJ2-7
V: TRBV6-1
size: few

DNA: TGCGCCAGCAGCCAAGGGGGGCAGCGCTATGGCTACACCTTC
CDR3: CASSQGGQRYGYTF
D: -
J: TRBJ1-2
V: TRBV4-1
size: -

DNA: TGTGCCAGCAGTGATAGTGGCGGTGCTAGCACAGATACGCAGTATTTT
CDR3: CASSDSGGASTDTQYF
D: -
J: TRBJ2-3
V: TRBV2
size: -

DNA: TGTGCCAGCAGTCTACTAGCAGGAACCAACGAGCAGTACTTC
CDR3: CASSLLAGTNEQYF
D: -
J: TRBJ2-7
V: TRBV27
size: -

DNA: TGTGCCTGTTTTTACAGGGGGTATGAGCAGTACTTC
CDR3: CACFYRGYEQYF
D: TRBD1
J: TRBJ2-7
V: TRBV30
size: few

DNA: TGCAGCGTTGAAGTCGATCGTGCTGAAGCTTTCTTT
CDR3: CSVEVDRAEAFF
D: -
J: TRBJ1-1
V: TRBV29-1
size: many

DNA: TGTGCCAGCAGTTATACAGGGACAGATACGCAGTATTTT
CDR3: CASSYTGTDTQYF
D: -
J: TRBJ2-3
V: TRBV7-7
size: many

DNA: TGTGCCAGCAGCCTCACCCTCTCGACTAGCTCCTACGAGCAGTACTTC
CDR3: CASSLTLSTSSYEQYF
D: -
J: TRBJ2-7
V: TRBV11-2
size: -

DNA: TGTGCCAGCAGCGATGCTAGCGTACAAGAGACCCAGTACTTC
CDR3: CASSDASVQETQYF
D: -
J: TRBJ2-5
V: TRBV5-4
size: -

DNA: TGTGCCAGCAGCTTAGTCTTCCTAGCGGGAGAGGAGCAGTTCTTC
CDR3: CASSLVFLAGEEQFF
D: TRBD2
J: TRBJ2-1
V: TRBV7-9
size: -

DNA: TGCGCCAGCAGCCAAGACAGGGCCGAGAGCGAAAAACTGTTTTTT
CDR3: CASSQDRAESEKLFF
D: -
J: TRBJ1-4
V: TRBV4-3
size: many

DNA: TGTGCCAGCAGCCCTATAACAGGGGGCTCCACAGATACGCAGTATTTT
CDR3: CASSPITGGSTDTQYF
D: TRBD1
J: TRBJ2-3
V: TRBV25-1
size: -

DNA: TGTGCCAGCTCACCAGGCACAGGGACCTACGAGCAGTACTTC
CDR3: CASSPGTGTYEQYF
D: -
J: TRBJ2-7
V: TRBV18
size: -

DNA: TGTGCCTGGAGTGCAGGACTAGCGGGAGCGGGAGAGACCCAGTACTTC
CDR3: CAWSAGLAGAGETQYF
D: TRBD2
J: TRBJ2-5
V: TRBV30
size: few

DNA: TGCAGTGCTAGTCCCGGGGATGAGCAGTTCTTC
CDR3: CSASPGDEQFF
D: -
J: TRBJ2-1
V: TRBV20-1
size: few

DNA: TGTGCCAGCAGTGGCTCAGGGAATAACTATGGCTACACCTTC
CDR3: CASSGSGNNYGYTF
D: -
J: TRBJ1-2
V: TRBV25-1
size: -